This T cell receptor (beta chain) was captured in a study of blood T cell repertoires in COVID-19. Study at large: The United States, Italy and Spain were the sources of the acute and convalescent COVID-19 samples. T cells, B-cell-depleted T cells, or PBMCs supplied cDNA or gDNA.

Per the study methods: Reference gene primer amplification yielded estimated nucleated cell counts. Produced via immunoSEQ multiplex PCR; TCRdb's table is partial and in-frame only. V and J calls plus clone size are reproduced from that table; the DNA served to infer D and trimming. The table records 95,000 to 120,000 clones, 60% to 85% of them present only once. The germline V gene has CDR1 SGHTA and CDR2 FQGNSA. The CDR3 sequence is 15 residues long. V shed 5 bases, J shed 7 bases, and the junction held 3 bases outside the gene matches. The V and J genes are TRBV7-2 and TRBJ2-2; 14 nucleotides agree with TRBD2. Material for sequencing was peripheral blood. This receptor was identified in a woman aged 35 to 49 with acute or convalescent COVID-19. The CDR3 sequence is CASSMTSGGDGELFF. The CDR3 region has the DNA TGTGCCAGCAGCATGACTAGCGGGGGGGACGGGGAGCTGTTTTTT.